One and the same sample provided the 21 T cell receptor beta chains below, sequenced in a study of vaccination effects on CD4 cells after COVID-19. Sequencing was performed with immunoSEQ multiplex PCR; in TCRdb, only in-frame clones are kept and a portion is missing. This sample has 60,000 to 75,000 clones, with 65% to 85% found just once. These receptors lack a known antigen. The ViraFEST assay expanded antigen-specific CD4+ T cells with viral peptide pools before sequencing. Culture lasted around eleven days before CD4+ T cell isolation. The person acquired a PCR-confirmed SARS-CoV-2 infection between March and December 2020. The starting material was CD4+ T cells from PBMCs cultured with HIV peptides, obtained before COVID-19 vaccination. Sample subset: HIV-1 Nef peptide pool negative control/reference culture. The source of these receptors is a human donor who had a prior SARS-CoV-2 infection.

The gene calls are TRBV3-1 (or the pseudogene TRBV3-2) and TRBJ2-3; 9 positions match TRBD2. Germline CDR1 and CDR2: LGHDT and YNNKEL (reference sequence). The CDR3 sequence is 13 residues long. With 7 bases clipped from V and 6 bases from J, the junction kept 5 bases outside the gene matches. The CDR3 protein is CASMGLAADTQYF. The CDR3 nucleotides read TGTGCCAGCATGGGACTAGCAGCGGATACGCAGTATTTT.

The rearrangement links TRBV5-6 to TRBJ1-2; tentative D call: TRBD1 (6 bases). Germline lookup yields CDR1 SGHDT and CDR2 YYEEEE. Trimming pared 0 bases from V and 4 bases from J, leaving 19 bases between. CDR3 size: 17 residues. CDR3 DNA sequence: TGTGCCAGCAGCTTGGGGCGATACGGGGGGCTAGGCTATGGCTACACCTTC. Its translation: CASSLGRYGGLGYGYTF. The variable domain in full, with the rest retrieved from reference TRBV5-6 and TRBJ1-2, is DAGVTQSPTHLIKTRGQQVTLRCSPKSGHDTVSWYQQALGQGPQFIFQYYEEEERQRGNFPDRFSGHQFPNYSSELNVNALLLGDSALYLCASSLGRYGGLGYGYTFGSGTRLTVV.

The V and J genes are TRBV6-2 or TRBV6-3 and TRBJ1-2; no clear D. The V gene lost 2 bases and the J gene lost 5 bases, with 12 bases spanning the gap. The CDR3 totals 14 residues. Germline CDR1 is MNHEY and CDR2 is SVGEGT. DNA of the CDR3: TGTGCCAGCAGTTACGCGGGCAGCATATATGGCTACACCTTC. Translating it yields CASSYAGSIYGYTF.

The chain is built from TRBV5-1 and TRBJ2-1, with 10 bases fitting TRBD2. Germline V lookup: CDR1 SGHRS, CDR2 YFSETQ. J lost 2 bases, V lost 2 bases, and 16 bases had no gene match. The CDR3 length is 20 residues. CDR3 loop: CASSLRPPRGLADPYNEQFF. The CDR3 DNA follows: TGCGCCAGCAGCTTACGACCCCCACGAGGACTAGCGGATCCCTACAATGAGCAGTTCTTC.

Only one count was recorded for this clone. The genes are TRBV11-2 and TRBJ2-5; 7 bases fit TRBD2. Germline trimming cut 7 bases from V and 3 bases from J; bases unmatched to any gene: 5. Germline V gives CDR1 SGHAT, CDR2 FQNNGV. The CDR3 has 13 residues. The DNA for the CDR3 is TGTGCCAGCAACCGGGGGGTCGAAGAGACCCAGTACTTC. Translation: CASNRGVEETQYF.

The genes are TRBV3-1 (or the pseudogene TRBV3-2) and TRBJ2-2, with D possibly being TRBD2 (6 bases). Between the trimmed V and J ends, which lost 5 bases and 1 base, there was a span of 8 bases. The CDR3 is made up of 14 amino acids. Germline V lookup: CDR1 LGHDT, CDR2 YNNKEL (reference sequence). The CDR3 DNA follows: TGTGCCAGCAGCTGGGACTGGAACACCGGGGAGCTGTTTTTT. Translation: CASSWDWNTGELFF.

The rearrangement links TRBV15 to TRBJ2-3; 9 positions agree with TRBD2. Germline lookup yields CDR1 LNHNV and CDR2 YYDKDF (reference sequence). V was clipped by 5 bases and J by 4 bases; unmatched bases: 4. The CDR3 has 14 residues. The CDR3 nucleotides are TGTGCCACCAGCGGCGGGGGGGCATCAGATACGCAGTATTTT. Its translation: CATSGGGASDTQYF.

V gene TRBV12-3 or TRBV12-4 combines with J gene TRBJ1-3; D is unclear. The length of the CDR3 is 13 residues. Trimming removed 3 bases at V and 0 bases at J, with 3 bases between. This CDR3 reads CASSLSSGNTIYF. The CDR3 bases are TGTGCCAGCAGTTTGAGCTCTGGAAACACCATATATTTT.

The CDR3 DNA reads TGTGCCAGCAGAGAAGGACTAGCCGCCTACGAGCAGTACTTC. It codes for CASREGLAAYEQYF. The chain carries TRBV6-6 and TRBJ2-7; 8 bases are a match to TRBD2. Germline CDR1 is MNHNY and CDR2 is SVGAGI (reference sequence). The trim removed 6 bases at V and 2 bases at J, leaving 6 bases unmatched. This CDR3 region has 14 residues.

In its sample, this clone was seen once. The rearrangement uses TRBV28 and TRBJ1-1, with D perhaps TRBD1 (6 bases). CDR3 length equals 15 residues. Germline CDR1 is MDHEN and CDR2 is SYDVKM. V shed 3 bases and J shed 4 bases, with 15 bases lying between them. The CDR3 DNA sequence: TGTGCCAGCAGTTTGGGAGCAGGGGTGGGCACTGAAGCTTTCTTT. Protein sequence: CASSLGAGVGTEAFF.

Comment on this clone: At one boundary the junction diverges from the germline segment, which might be a read error. V is TRBV5-8 and J is TRBJ2-3, with D possibly TRBD2 on 5 matching bases. CDR1 is SGHTS and CDR2 is YDEGEE in the germline V gene. There are 13 residues in the CDR3. For the CDR3, the DNA is TGTGCCAGCAGTTTGGGCCGGGGAGATACGCAGTATTTT. It specifies CASSLGRGDTQYF.

J is TRBJ2-1 and V is TRBV7-8; 8 nucleotides match TRBD2. V was clipped by 5 bases and J by 4 bases; unmatched bases: 7. The CDR3 loop spans 15 amino acids. Germline-derived CDR1 and CDR2 are SGHVS and FQNEAQ. The DNA of the CDR3 is TGTGCCAGCAGCCCCCTGGGCGGGAGGTACAATGAGCAGTTCTTC. Protein: CASSPLGGRYNEQFF.

This chain connects TRBV9 to TRBJ1-3, with no clear D. From germline, CDR1 is SGDLS and CDR2 YYNGEE. Trimming removed 0 bases at V and 4 bases at J, with 5 bases between. The CDR3 extends over 13 amino acids. The CDR3 DNA is TGTGCCAGCAGCGTAGACTTAGGAAACACCATATATTTT. Translation: CASSVDLGNTIYF.

A note on this clone: This sample also contains other DNA sequences that code for the same CDR3. V gene TRBV12-5 combines with J gene TRBJ2-5, with 8 bases aligning to TRBD1. CDR1 is LGHNT, CDR2 FRNRAP, per germline. V was clipped by 5 bases and J by 2 bases; unmatched bases: 4. The CDR3 has 14 amino acids. The CDR3 DNA reads as TGTGCTAGTGGTAGAGGACAGGGTCAAGAGACCCAGTACTTC. It is translated as CASGRGQGQETQYF.

The DNA for the CDR3 is TGTGCCAGCAGCGTCCGGGCCTCTGGAAACACCATATATTTT. Protein product: CASSVRASGNTIYF. This chain uses TRBV9 with TRBJ1-3; D gene uncertain. Germline values: CDR1 SGDLS, CDR2 YYNGEE. V dropped 2 bases and J dropped 0 bases, with 6 bases sitting between them. The CDR3 totals 14 residues.

The rearrangement links TRBV5-1 to TRBJ2-5; maybe TRBD2 (7 bases). The CDR3 runs 15 residues. The V and J ends lost 1 base and 2 bases respectively, with 12 bases between them. Germline V gives CDR1 SGHRS, CDR2 YFSETQ. The CDR3 is CASSLTGRGQETQYF. In DNA form, the CDR3 reads TGCGCCAGCAGCTTGACAGGGAGGGGGCAAGAGACCCAGTACTTC.

The chain recombines TRBV9 with TRBJ1-3; 9 nucleotides align to TRBD1. The J segment lost 2 bases and the V segment lost 4 bases, leaving 10 bases of the junction unmatched. The CDR3 loop spans 17 amino acids. Germline V gene data show CDR1 as SGDLS and CDR2 as YYNGEE. This CDR3 reads CASSPGQGMAAGNTIYF. In DNA, the CDR3 is TGTGCCAGCAGCCCGGGACAGGGAATGGCTGCTGGAAACACCATATATTTT.

The chain joins TRBV9 to TRBJ2-3; 9 nucleotides agree with TRBD2. The length of the CDR3 is 16 residues. The junction had 9 bases not matched to a gene; V was cut back by 3 bases and J by 4 bases. Germline CDR1 reads SGDLS; CDR2 reads YYNGEE. The CDR3 sequence: CASSADLAGAPDTQYF. The CDR3 bases are TGTGCCAGCAGCGCCGACTTAGCGGGAGCTCCAGATACGCAGTATTTT.

V and J are TRBV12-2 and TRBJ2-6; the DNA was not used to check the table's D call, TRBD2. TRBV12-2 is a pseudogene. The CDR3 extends over 18 amino acids. CDR3 coding DNA: TGTGCAAGTCGCTTAGTAGCGGACGCCAGCTCTGGGGCCAACGTCCTGACTTTC. Encoded protein: CASRLVADASSGANVLTF.

V gene TRBV18 combines with J gene TRBJ2-7; a possible D gene is TRBD1 (6 bases). CDR3 length: 13 amino acids. With 4 bases removed from V and 9 bases from J, the gap between germline ends came to 16 bases. Germline V gene sequence: CDR1 KGHSH, CDR2 LQKENI. CDR3 nucleotides: TGTGCCAGCTCACGCGACAGGTTGCTCGTGCAGTACTTC. As protein: CASSRDRLLVQYF.

This sequence joins TRBV11-3 and TRBJ2-5, with 13 bases fitting TRBD2. There are 17 residues in the CDR3. J was trimmed by 1 base and V by 3 bases; bases with no gene match: 5. Looked up from germline, CDR1 is SGHNT and CDR2 is YENEEA. CDR3 DNA: TGTGCCAGCAGCTTTGGGAGGACTAGCGGGGGCCAAGAGACCCAGTACTTC. As protein: CASSFGRTSGGQETQYF. Based on the CDR3 plus reference TRBV11-3 and TRBJ2-5, the full variable domain is EAGVVQSPRYKIIEKKQPVAFWCNPISGHNTLYWYLQNLGQGPELLIRYENEEAVDDSQLPKDRFSAERLKGVDSTLKIQPAELGDSAVYLCASSFGRTSGGQETQYFGPGTRLLVL.